The sequence of this T cell receptor beta chain was determined in a study of PD-L1 blockade in urothelial cancer. The repertoire was sequenced with immunoSEQ multiplex PCR; TCRdb's copy has only in-frame clones and lacks some. The sample yields 90,000 or so clones, nearly 90% seen once. Time point defined: pretreatment peripheral blood. This clone showed up just once. This TCR was recovered from a man between 60 and 70 years old with urothelial cancer. The source material was PBMCs, sampled around atezolizumab (anti-PD-L1) treatment.

This chain's CDR3 is CASSGRQGVAEQYF. The DNA of the CDR3 is TGTGCCAGCAGCGGGCGACAGGGGGTTGCCGAGCAGTACTTC. This chain uses TRBV9 with TRBJ2-7; TRBD1 matches 9 bases. V gave up 3 bases and J gave up 6 bases; unmatched junction bases: 7. Germline CDR1 SGDLS, CDR2 YYNGEE. There are 14 residues in the CDR3.